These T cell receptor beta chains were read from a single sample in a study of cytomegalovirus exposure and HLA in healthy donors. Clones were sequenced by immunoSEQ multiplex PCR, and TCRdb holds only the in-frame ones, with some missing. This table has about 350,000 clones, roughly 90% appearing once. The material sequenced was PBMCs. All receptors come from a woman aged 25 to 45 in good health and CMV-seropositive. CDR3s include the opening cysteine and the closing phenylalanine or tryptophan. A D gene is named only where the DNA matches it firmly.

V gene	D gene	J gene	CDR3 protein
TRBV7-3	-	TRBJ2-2	CASSRKGSTNTGELFF
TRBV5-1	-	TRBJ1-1	CASRPRGMNTEAFF
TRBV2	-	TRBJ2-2	CASTAGNTGELFF
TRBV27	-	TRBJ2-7	CASRPRLGGRQDEQYF
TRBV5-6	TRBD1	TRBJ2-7	CASSSGQSWEQYF
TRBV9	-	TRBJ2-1	CASSVPSRSEQFF
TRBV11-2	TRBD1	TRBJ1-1	CASSSDRDTEAFF
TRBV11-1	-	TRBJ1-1	CASSHGKGIEAFF
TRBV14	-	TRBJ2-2	CASSQDLPGTGELFF
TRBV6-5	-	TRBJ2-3	CASRYGAATDTQYF
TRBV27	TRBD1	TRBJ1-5	CASRAGGFQPQHF
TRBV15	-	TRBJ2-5	CATSRVRDTQETQYF
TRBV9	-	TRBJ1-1	CASSVDILNTEAFF
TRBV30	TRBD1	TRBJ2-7	CAWGTGQAYEQYF
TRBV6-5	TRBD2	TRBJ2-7	CASSLSGGRAYEQYF
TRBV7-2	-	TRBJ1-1	CASSPQGMNTEAFF
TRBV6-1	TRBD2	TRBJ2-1	CASSEVAGGLNEQFF
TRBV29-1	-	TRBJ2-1	CSDLAPTGADNEQFF
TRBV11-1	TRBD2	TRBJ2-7	CASSKDLLAGARYEQYF
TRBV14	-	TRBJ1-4	CASATENEKLFF
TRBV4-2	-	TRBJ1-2	CASSQDLVQPSTF
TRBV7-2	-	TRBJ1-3	CASSTPSVGGNTIYF
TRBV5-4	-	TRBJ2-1	CASSSMDNEQFF
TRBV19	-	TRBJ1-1	CASTPKGRPEAFF
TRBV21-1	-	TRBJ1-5	CASSKNGGDRNQPQHF
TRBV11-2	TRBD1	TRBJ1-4	CASSTGTGGEKLFF
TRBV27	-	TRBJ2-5	CASSLYGGQETQYF
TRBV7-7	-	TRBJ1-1	CASSVREGTEAFF
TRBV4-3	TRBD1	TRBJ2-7	CASSQGQGAIDEQYF
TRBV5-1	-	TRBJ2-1	CASSRTGDYEQFF
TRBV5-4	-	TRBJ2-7	CASSLVAGADYEQYF
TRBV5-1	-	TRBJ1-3	CASSRSGGGNTIYF
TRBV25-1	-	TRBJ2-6	CASSDWDPISSGANVLTF
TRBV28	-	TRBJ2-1	CASNAGSPYEQFF
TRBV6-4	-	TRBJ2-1	CASSERGSYNEQFF
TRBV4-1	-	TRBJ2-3	CASSLLGGATDTQYF
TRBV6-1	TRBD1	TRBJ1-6	CASNLDRGGNSPLHF
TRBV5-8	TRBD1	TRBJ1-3	CASSLEQGAINTIYF
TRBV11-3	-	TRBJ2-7	CASSRRGNPYEQYF
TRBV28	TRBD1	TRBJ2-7	CASSFPGQSYEQYF
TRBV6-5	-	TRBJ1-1	CASSFGTGNTEAFF
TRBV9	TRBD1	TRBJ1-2	CASTPTGTDNYGYTF
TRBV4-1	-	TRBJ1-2	CASSQGGVWGYTF
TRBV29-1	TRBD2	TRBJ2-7	CSVEGLAGEQYF
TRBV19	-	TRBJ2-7	CASSMNYEQYF